The source of this TCR beta chain is a study of blood T cell repertoires in COVID-19. On the study more broadly: PBMCs, B-cell-depleted T cells, or T cells were the source of the cDNA or gDNA that made up the material.

A Seattle source enrolled patients during active infection and followed them longitudinally. V shed 6 bases and J 0 bases; nucleotides not matched to a gene: 8. The CDR3 covers 16 residues. Germline values: CDR1 MNHNY, CDR2 SVGAGI (reference sequence). Original processing methods: Estimation of nucleated cell counts relied on the amplification of reference gene primers. Here immunoSEQ multiplex PCR was the method, and the copy in TCRdb shows in-frame clones only, minus some. Clonal size and the V and J genes are those of that table, whereas D and trimming came from the DNA. The sample shows roughly 500,000 clones, about 88% of them seen only once.

This receptor was taken from a man in his late teens or twenties with COVID-19, enrolled during active disease. The V gene is TRBV6-6, the J gene TRBJ1-5; TRBD1 matches 7 bases. The sample consisted of peripheral blood. The CDR3 spells CASRKQGGYSNQPQHF. As DNA, the CDR3 is TGTGCCAGCAGAAAGCAGGGGGGCTATAGCAATCAGCCCCAGCATTTT.